The source of this T cell receptor beta chain is a study of identical twins. Study results and limitations: Analyses of zero insertions could, in part, be confounded by invariant MAIT and iNKT cells.

A universal primer site arose from template switching, and cDNA bore unique molecular identifiers. TCRdb used MiXCR to reprocess the 5' RACE reads, holding one entry per CDR3 protein. The sample lists around 550,000 distinct CDR3 sequences, about 15% seen once, with 0.44% in the top ten. The table lists this clonotype with many counts. The antigen is unknown. The same data also went into a second study, on yellow fever vaccine responses in identical twins.

The receptor comes from a woman aged 18-29 years in good health. The sequenced sample was CD4+ T cells sorted from blood.

In DNA form, the CDR3 reads TGTGCCAGCAGCGCCTCAGGAGCTGGAGATACGCAGTATTTT. Residues: CASSASGAGDTQYF. The chain couples TRBV7-7 to TRBJ2-3; D gene ambiguous. The germline V gene encodes CDR1 SSHAT and CDR2 FNYEAQ (reference sequence). The CDR3 length is 14 residues. Trimming took off 5 bases at V and 5 bases at J, with 14 bases between the two ends.